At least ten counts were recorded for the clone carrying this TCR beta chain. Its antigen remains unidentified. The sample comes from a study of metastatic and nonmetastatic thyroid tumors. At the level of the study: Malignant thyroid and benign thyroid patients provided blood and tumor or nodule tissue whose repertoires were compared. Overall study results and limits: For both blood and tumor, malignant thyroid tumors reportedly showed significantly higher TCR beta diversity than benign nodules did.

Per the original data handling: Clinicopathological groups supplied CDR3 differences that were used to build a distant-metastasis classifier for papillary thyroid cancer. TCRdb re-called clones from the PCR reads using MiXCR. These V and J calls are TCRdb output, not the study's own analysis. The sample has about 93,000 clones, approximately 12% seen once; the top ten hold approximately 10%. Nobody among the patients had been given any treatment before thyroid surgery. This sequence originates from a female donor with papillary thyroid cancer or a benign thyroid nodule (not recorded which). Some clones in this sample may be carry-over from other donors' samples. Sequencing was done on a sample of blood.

The CDR3 region is CASGGSKITEAFF. The CDR3 DNA is TGTGCCAGCGGGGGCTCGAAGATCACTGAAGCTTTCTTT. The V and J genes are TRBV2 and TRBJ1-1; TRBD1 is a possible D gene (6 bases). V lost 8 bases and J lost 4, with 14 bases in between. The CDR3 runs to 13 residues. Germline V lookup: CDR1 SNHLY, CDR2 FYNNEI.